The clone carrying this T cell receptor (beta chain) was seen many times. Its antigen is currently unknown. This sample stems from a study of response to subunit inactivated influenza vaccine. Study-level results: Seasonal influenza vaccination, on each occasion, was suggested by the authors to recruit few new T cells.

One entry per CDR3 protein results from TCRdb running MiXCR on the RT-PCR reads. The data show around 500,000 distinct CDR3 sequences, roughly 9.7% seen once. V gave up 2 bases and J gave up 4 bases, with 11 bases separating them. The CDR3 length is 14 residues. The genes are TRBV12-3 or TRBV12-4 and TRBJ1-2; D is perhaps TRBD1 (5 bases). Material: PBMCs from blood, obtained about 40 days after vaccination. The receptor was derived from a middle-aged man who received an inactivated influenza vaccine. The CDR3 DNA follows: TGTGCCAGCAGTTTAATGAGGGGTTCCTATGGCTACACCTTC. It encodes CASSLMRGSYGYTF.